This T cell receptor (beta chain) was captured in a study of spatial heterogeneity in lung cancer. Each CDR3 protein is one row after TCRdb ran MiXCR on the 5' RACE reads. This sample carries approximately 40,000 distinct CDR3 sequences, around 6.5% of them seen once, and the ten largest clones take 35% to 55%. As for time point: sample taken at primary tumor resection. From tumor, nontumor lung or frozen PBMC, whole RNA was taken unsorted for sequencing. This clonotype was seen ten or more times. CDR3 length: 11 residues. The ends were cut back, 6 bases at V and 5 bases at J, with 9 bases in the middle. The germline gives CDR1 DFQATT, CDR2 SNEGSKA (reference sequence).

V usage is TRBV20-1 and J usage is TRBJ2-3; D gene ambiguous. The sequencing here drew on PBMCs, taken at surgery. This clonotype originated in a female donor with early-stage non-small cell lung cancer. CDR3 region: CSAVTGDTQYF. As DNA, the CDR3 is TGCAGTGCGGTGACGGGAGATACGCAGTATTTT.